These 31 T cell receptor beta chains were sequenced from one sample in a study of blood T cell repertoires in COVID-19. Sequencing used immunoSEQ multiplex PCR; TCRdb keeps in-frame clones, though not all of them. The sample holds under 300,000 clones, 80% to 90% seen once. The specimen sequenced was PBMCs or T cells enriched from blood (not recorded which). The origin of the receptors is a woman under 30 who had recovered from COVID-19.

The CDR3, as DNA: TGTGCCAGCCTGGACAGCGCCTACAATGAGCAGTTCTTC. It codes for CASLDSAYNEQFF. The genes are TRBV12-3 or TRBV12-4 and TRBJ2-1, with TRBD1 as a possible D gene (6 bases). The CDR3 runs to 13 residues. V lost 8 bases to trimming and J lost 2 bases, with 10 bases between them.

The V and J genes are TRBV13 and TRBJ2-6; a possible D gene is TRBD1 (6 bases). The V gene's germline CDR1 is PRHDT and CDR2 FYEKMQ (reference sequence). The CDR3 length is 16 residues. V was clipped by 5 bases and J by 2 bases, with 13 bases between them. CDR3 DNA sequence: TGTGCCAGCAGCCCGCAGGGGCGCGCTGGGGCCAACGTCCTGACTTTC. Translating it yields CASSPQGRAGANVLTF.

The rearrangement joins TRBV3-1 (or the pseudogene TRBV3-2) to TRBJ1-1; TRBD1 aligns across 9 bases. Germline-derived CDR1 and CDR2 are LGHDT and YNNKEL (reference sequence). V lost 4 bases to trimming and J lost 5 bases; unmatched junction nucleotides: 5. This CDR3 is built from 14 residues. The DNA of the CDR3 is TGTGCCAGCAGCCTTCGGACAGGGGTAACTGAAGCTTTCTTT. This translates into CASSLRTGVTEAFF.

This rearrangement joins TRBV11-2 to TRBJ1-2; D perhaps matches TRBD1 (5 bases). The germline CDR1 and CDR2 sequences are SGHAT and FQNNGV. Trimming took 5 bases from V and 0 from J, leaving 7 bases between them. This CDR3 comprises 13 residues. The CDR3 spells CASSQTANYGYTF. The CDR3 nucleotides are TGTGCCAGCAGCCAGACAGCTAACTATGGCTACACCTTC.

The chain uses TRBV6-5 and TRBJ1-1; D unresolved. Deletions cut 0 bases from V and 5 bases from J, with 10 bases between. CDR3 length: 14 residues. Germline V CDR1 and CDR2: MNHEY, SVGAGI. The CDR3 sequence is CASSYSQPSTEAFF. The DNA for the CDR3 is TGTGCCAGCAGTTACTCCCAGCCTAGTACTGAAGCTTTCTTT.

The DNA for the CDR3 is TGTGCCAGCAGGCAGCTGGGGGGCTATGGCTACACCTTC. Translated: CASRQLGGYGYTF. The rearrangement links TRBV12-3 or TRBV12-4 to TRBJ1-2; perhaps TRBD1 as D (5 bases). The V and J ends lost 6 bases and 4 bases respectively, with 12 bases between them. The CDR3 spans 13 residues.

CDR3 DNA sequence: TGTGCCACCTCAGACCTGGGGGCCAAATATGGCTACACCTTC. Translated: CATSDLGAKYGYTF. The rearrangement links TRBV6-5 to TRBJ1-2; the D gene is possibly TRBD1 (6 bases). CDR1 and CDR2 from the germline V gene are MNHEY and SVGAGI. The CDR3 runs 14 residues. With 10 bases removed from V and 5 bases from J, the gap between germline ends came to 20 bases.

This clone has a single count. This chain connects TRBV2 to TRBJ2-3; 8 bases line up with TRBD1. The CDR3 totals 16 residues. Germline V gives CDR1 SNHLY, CDR2 FYNNEI. The J segment lost 1 base and the V segment lost 7 bases, leaving 10 bases of the junction unmatched. The CDR3 sequence: CASTGWDRRRTDTQYF. The CDR3 region has the DNA TGTGCCAGCACTGGTTGGGACAGGAGACGCACAGATACGCAGTATTTT.

This CDR3 reads CASSIDAGQANEKLFF. The CDR3 nucleotides read TGTGCCAGTAGTATAGATGCCGGACAGGCTAATGAAAAACTGTTTTTT. The chain links TRBV19 to TRBJ1-4, with TRBD1 identical over 7 bases. Germline lookup yields CDR1 LNHDA and CDR2 SQIVND (reference sequence). This CDR3 is 16 amino acids long. Trimming removed 0 bases from V and 3 bases from J; junction bases left unmatched: 4. The full variable domain, its missing parts supplied by reference TRBV19 and TRBJ1-4, is DGGITQSPKYLFRKEGQNVTLSCEQNLNHDAMYWYRQDPGQGLRLIYYSQIVNDFQKGDIAEGYSVSREKKESFPLTVTSAQKNPTAFYLCASSIDAGQANEKLFFGSGTQLSVL.

This clone was seen a few times. V usage is TRBV7-2 and J usage is TRBJ2-1; TRBD1 is a possible D gene (5 bases). Per germline, CDR1 SGHTA and CDR2 FQGNSA. V lost 2 bases and J lost 4, with 6 bases in between. The length of the CDR3 is 13 residues. The CDR3 nucleotides are TGTGCCAGCAGCTTATCAGGGTACAATGAGCAGTTCTTC. Translation gives CASSLSGYNEQFF.

The rearrangement uses TRBV30 and TRBJ1-5, with TRBD1 identical over 7 bases. The CDR3 consists of 15 residues. Germline values: CDR1 GTSNPN, CDR2 SVGIG (reference sequence). The ends lost 4 bases at V and 2 bases at J; junction bases unmatched: 8. CDR3 amino acids: CAWIVGGAGNQPQHF. The CDR3 DNA is TGTGCCTGGATCGTAGGGGGCGCGGGCAATCAGCCCCAGCATTTT.

V gene TRBV15 combines with J gene TRBJ2-2, with D possibly TRBD1 on 7 matching bases. The CDR3 runs to 14 residues. The germline gives CDR1 LNHNV, CDR2 YYDKDF (reference sequence). Deletions cut 5 bases from V and 7 bases from J, with 14 bases between. Here the CDR3 DNA reads TGTGCCACCAGCGGCGGGACAGTCGGCGGGGAGCTGTTTTTT. Amino acid sequence: CATSGGTVGGELFF.

With respect to this clone: This specimen includes other DNA sequences encoding the same CDR3. The V and J genes are TRBV2 and TRBJ2-3, with 10 bases lining up with TRBD2. From germline, CDR1 is SNHLY and CDR2 FYNNEI. The V gene end was trimmed by 3 bases and the J gene end by 8 bases; junction bases not matched to a gene: 5. The CDR3 extends over 14 amino acids. This chain's CDR3 is CASSDSGGAGTQYF. In nucleotides, the CDR3 is TGTGCCAGCAGTGACAGCGGGGGGGCCGGTACGCAGTATTTT.

This clone was picked up a small number of times. The J gene is TRBJ2-5, the V gene TRBV5-1, with 10 bases matching TRBD2. This CDR3 is 15 amino acids long. V shed 4 bases, J shed 4 bases, and the junction held 7 bases outside the gene matches. The germline V gene has CDR1 SGHRS and CDR2 YFSETQ. DNA for the CDR3: TGCGCCAGCAGCAATCTAGCGGGGGTGGCAGAGACCCAGTACTTC. As protein: CASSNLAGVAETQYF.

CDR3 nucleotide sequence: TGTGCCAGTAGTACCCCTAGCGGGGGGGCTCCCGGGGAGCTGTTTTTT. Translation: CASSTPSGGAPGELFF. This chain joins TRBV19 and TRBJ2-2; 12 bases line up with TRBD2. The CDR3 runs to 16 residues. Germline assignment: CDR1 LNHDA and CDR2 SQIVND (reference sequence). V lost 4 bases, J lost 6 bases, and 6 bases stayed unmatched.

The rearrangement joins TRBV5-1 to TRBJ1-4, with TRBD1 matching over 8 bases. V lost 4 bases and J lost 7; bases outside the gene matches: 6. Germline V gives CDR1 SGHRS, CDR2 YFSETQ. There are 14 residues in the CDR3. The DNA of the CDR3 is TGCGCCAGCAGCGTGACAGGGGCGGGTGAAAAACTGTTTTTT. Its protein product is CASSVTGAGEKLFF.

This clone appeared once. The chain is built from TRBV19 and TRBJ2-7; 13 nucleotides match TRBD2. This CDR3 comprises 16 residues. Germline-derived CDR1 and CDR2 are LNHDA and SQIVND (reference sequence). V lost 5 bases and J lost 2; bases outside the gene matches: 6. DNA for the CDR3: TGTGCCAGTAGTCCAGGACTAGCGGGGGTGACCTACGAGCAGTACTTC. It codes for CASSPGLAGVTYEQYF. The variable domain in full, completed from reference TRBV19 and TRBJ2-7, reads DGGITQSPKYLFRKEGQNVTLSCEQNLNHDAMYWYRQDPGQGLRLIYYSQIVNDFQKGDIAEGYSVSREKKESFPLTVTSAQKNPTAFYLCASSPGLAGVTYEQYFGPGTRLTVT.

The chain has TRBV7-8 and TRBJ1-6, with TRBD1 identical over 7 bases. CDR3 length: 14 amino acids. The V gene's germline CDR1 is SGHVS and CDR2 FQNEAQ. V gave up 4 bases and J gave up 7 bases; unmatched junction bases: 4. The CDR3 nucleotides read TGTGCCAGCAGCTCCGGGACAGACAATTCACCCCTCCACTTT. Protein product: CASSSGTDNSPLHF. The full variable domain, rest sourced from reference TRBV7-8 and TRBJ1-6, is GAGVSQSPRYKVAKRGQDVALRCDPISGHVSLFWYQQALGQGPEFLTYFQNEAQLDKSGLPSDRFFAERPEGSVSTLKIQRTQQEDSAVYLCASSSGTDNSPLHFGNGTRLTVT.

The V and J genes are TRBV25-1 and TRBJ1-3; tentatively, D is TRBD1 (5 bases). The germline V gene has CDR1 MGHDK and CDR2 SYGVNS. The V end was cut by 2 bases, the J end by 9 bases, with 8 bases between. The CDR3 is 12 residues long. CDR3 nucleotide sequence: TGTGCCAGCAGTGAAATGGGGGGCACCATATATTTT. Translating it yields CASSEMGGTIYF.

This clone was counted between two and nine times. The genes are TRBV7-9 and TRBJ1-5; D is undetermined. Trimming removed 5 bases at V and 5 bases at J, with 13 bases between. Germline V lookup: CDR1 SEHNR, CDR2 FQNEAQ (reference sequence). The CDR3 extends over 14 amino acids. This CDR3 is CASSPGGFDQPQHF. The CDR3 bases are TGTGCCAGCAGCCCAGGAGGTTTTGATCAGCCCCAGCATTTT.

The CDR3 DNA is TGTGCCAGCAGCTCCGCCGGGACAGGTCCCATTGAACGAAAACTGTTTTTT. This encodes CASSSAGTGPIERKLFF. The chain carries TRBV12-1 and TRBJ1-4; the table calls TRBD1, which could not be checked here. TRBV12-1 is termed a pseudogene. This CDR3 comprises 17 residues.

The V and J genes are TRBV6-8 and TRBJ2-1, with TRBD2 matching 8 bases. CDR3 size: 16 residues. CDR1 and CDR2 (germline): MNHGY, SAAAGT. V lost 7 bases, J lost 0 bases, and 8 bases stayed unmatched. CDR3 sequence: CASITGGPSSYNEQFF. The CDR3 DNA is TGTGCCAGCATCACGGGGGGGCCGAGCTCCTACAATGAGCAGTTCTTC.

The rearrangement links TRBV7-2 to TRBJ1-3, with D possibly being TRBD1 (6 bases). V was cut by 5 bases and J by 0 bases, with 20 bases left in between. Per the germline V gene, CDR1 is SGHTA and CDR2 is FQGNSA. The CDR3 totals 18 residues. The CDR3 region has the DNA TGTGCCAGCAGCCCCCGACCGACAGGCTCTTACTCTGGAAACACCATATATTTT. This gives the protein CASSPRPTGSYSGNTIYF.

V is TRBV3-1 (or the pseudogene TRBV3-2) and J is TRBJ1-1, with D hard to call. Germline CDR1 is LGHDT and CDR2 is YNNKEL (reference sequence). The CDR3 length is 15 residues. The V and J ends lost 0 bases and 4 bases respectively, with 12 bases between them. The CDR3 is CASSQEPRSGTEAFF. The CDR3 DNA reads as TGTGCCAGCAGCCAAGAACCCAGGTCAGGCACTGAAGCTTTCTTT.

The rearrangement joins TRBV7-9 to TRBJ1-1; 8 bases line up with TRBD1. This CDR3 contains 15 residues. Germline trimming cut 5 bases from V and 1 base from J; bases unmatched to any gene: 6. From germline, CDR1 is SEHNR and CDR2 FQNEAQ (reference sequence). The CDR3 DNA is TGTGCCAGCAGCCAAGAAGGACAGGGGAACACTGAAGCTTTCTTT. Translation gives CASSQEGQGNTEAFF.

The chain uses TRBV5-4 and TRBJ1-2, with 7 nucleotides matching TRBD1. The V and J ends lost 0 bases and 8 bases, in that order; junction bases with no gene match: 7. CDR3 length: 14 residues. The germline V gene has CDR1 SGHNT and CDR2 YYREEE (reference sequence). As DNA, the CDR3 is TGTGCCAGCAGCTTGGATACAGGGGCGTTGGGCTACACCTTC. This codes for CASSLDTGALGYTF.

The rearrangement links TRBV29-1 to TRBJ1-1; TRBD1 might be the D (5 bases). V lost 3 bases and J lost 1, with 6 bases in between. The length of the CDR3 is 12 residues. The germline V gene has CDR1 SQVTM and CDR2 ANQGSEA. CDR3 protein: CSVDQGNTEAFF. CDR3 DNA: TGCAGCGTTGATCAGGGGAACACTGAAGCTTTCTTT.

The genes are TRBV15 and TRBJ2-3, with D unclear. The CDR3 length is 12 residues. Germline CDR1 LNHNV, CDR2 YYDKDF (reference sequence). V lost 2 bases and J 5 bases, leaving 5 bases between the germline ends. CDR3 nucleotide sequence: TGTGCCACCAGCAGAATTCGAGATACGCAGTATTTT. This translates into CATSRIRDTQYF. Variable domain in full (rest from reference TRBV15 and TRBJ2-3): DAMVIQNPRYQVTQFGKPVTLSCSQTLNHNVMYWYQQKSSQAPKLLFHYYDKDFNNEADTPDNFQSRRPNTSFCFLDIRSPGLGDTAMYLCATSRIRDTQYFGPGTRLTVL.

This sequence joins TRBV27 and TRBJ2-3, with a weak D call TRBD2 (7 bases). Germline V gene sequence: CDR1 MNHEY, CDR2 SMNVEV (reference sequence). The CDR3 has 16 residues. The V end was cut by 3 bases, the J end by 2 bases, with 15 bases between. The CDR3 region is CASSFRGLPNTDTQYF. CDR3 DNA: TGTGCCAGCAGTTTCAGGGGACTACCCAACACAGATACGCAGTATTTT.

J is TRBJ2-6 and V is TRBV7-9; D gene ambiguous. CDR3 length: 16 residues. Per germline, CDR1 SEHNR and CDR2 FQNEAQ (reference sequence). Trimming removed 1 base at V and 1 base at J, with 8 bases between. CDR3 sequence: CASSLEVGSGANVLTF. CDR3 in DNA: TGTGCCAGCAGCTTAGAAGTCGGTTCTGGGGCCAACGTCCTGACTTTC.

This clone came up a few times. The rearrangement joins TRBV18 to TRBJ1-1, with 8 bases that match TRBD1. The ends lost 0 bases at V and 1 base at J; junction bases unmatched: 4. The CDR3 covers 16 residues. Germline V lookup: CDR1 KGHSH, CDR2 LQKENI. The CDR3 protein is CASSPPYGTGNTEAFF. Written as DNA, the CDR3 is TGTGCCAGCTCACCACCGTACGGGACAGGGAACACTGAAGCTTTCTTT.